The clone carrying this T cell receptor (beta chain) was counted ten times or more. The time point denotes: newly diagnosed GD, antithyroid drugs for less than 3 months. PBMC RNA was the source of the TCR library. This specimen belongs to a study of regulatory T cells in long-lasting Graves disease. At the level of the study: Antithyroid drugs had been taken under 3 months by newly diagnosed Graves' patients.

Germline V gene lookup returns CDR1 SGHTA and CDR2 FQGTGA. The length of the CDR3 is 13 residues. Deletions cut 5 bases from V and 5 bases from J, with 11 bases between. The authors built TCR beta libraries using iRepertoire HTBI primers and Arm-PCR of CDR3 regions. Via MiXCR, TCRdb re-called the multiplex PCR reads, giving one row per CDR3 protein. The data show roughly 440,000 distinct CDR3 sequences, roughly 15% seen once. This sample also appeared in a second study, on T cells in Graves' hyperthyroidism and ophthalmopathy. Turning to that study: Among clonotypes expanded in thyroid above 0.001, most were also found in blood.

V and J are TRBV7-3 and TRBJ2-3, with D possibly being TRBD1 (6 bases). The sample consisted of peripheral blood mononuclear cells (PBMCs), taken at new diagnosis, from a patient treated with antithyroid drugs. The receptor's source is a woman between 18 and 29 years old with Graves disease. The DNA for the CDR3 is TGTGCCAGCAGCCACCAGGACAGAGATACGCAGTATTTT. Translation gives CASSHQDRDTQYF. The full variable domain, with the rest looked up from reference TRBV7-3 and TRBJ2-3, is GAGVSQTPSNKVTEKGKYVELRCDPISGHTALYWYRQSLGQGPEFLIYFQGTGAADDSGLPNDRFFAVRPEGSVSTLKIQRTERGDSAVYLCASSHQDRDTQYFGPGTRLTVL.